The 12 T cell receptor beta chains reported below all come from one sample, sequenced in a study of blood T cell repertoires in COVID-19. Measured with immunoSEQ multiplex PCR; TCRdb has only the in-frame clones, and not every one. Here the sample spans about 190,000 clones, 75% to 85% being singletons. The material sequenced was peripheral blood. All receptors derive from a man aged 60 to 75 with acute or convalescent COVID-19.

This chain connects TRBV11-2 to TRBJ1-5; D remains ambiguous. This CDR3 is 14 amino acids long. Trimming took off 5 bases at V and 2 bases at J, with 10 bases between the two ends. Germline CDR1 reads SGHAT; CDR2 reads FQNNGV. CDR3 in DNA: TGTGCCAGCAGCCCCCTCGGGGGCAATCAGCCCCAGCATTTT. This encodes CASSPLGGNQPQHF.

Note on this clone: The sample carries other DNA sequences with the same CDR3. V and J are TRBV12-3 or TRBV12-4 and TRBJ1-2; no definite D call. CDR3 length equals 11 residues. The V end lost 5 bases, the J end lost 8 bases, and 9 bases lay between the germline ends. The CDR3 bases are TGTGCCAGCAGTAATGGAGGGGGCTACACCTTC. It codes for CASSNGGGYTF.

This chain links TRBV5-1 with TRBJ2-2; 7 positions match TRBD1. The V gene end was trimmed by 4 bases and the J gene end by 4 bases; junction bases not matched to a gene: 7. The CDR3 loop spans 15 amino acids. Germline CDR1 reads SGHRS; CDR2 reads YFSETQ. The CDR3 sequence is CASSRTNRGTGELFF. DNA of the CDR3: TGCGCCAGCAGCCGGACGAACAGGGGCACCGGGGAGCTGTTTTTT.

The chain joins TRBV6-5 to TRBJ1-4, with 7 bases identical to TRBD1. Germline V gives CDR1 MNHEY, CDR2 SVGAGI. The trim removed 0 bases at V and 6 bases at J, leaving 4 bases unmatched. This CDR3 has 15 amino acids. Here the CDR3 DNA reads TGTGCCAGCAGTTACTCCCCCACAGGGGATGAAAAACTGTTTTTT. Translating gives CASSYSPTGDEKLFF.

The rearrangement links TRBV11-2 to TRBJ2-2, with D unresolved. This CDR3 region has 15 residues. Germline assignment: CDR1 SGHAT and CDR2 FQNNGV. Trimming took 1 base from V and 6 from J, leaving 12 bases between them. DNA for the CDR3: TGTGCCAGCAGCTTAGCGGGTAATGCCCCCGGGGAGCTGTTTTTT. Encoded protein: CASSLAGNAPGELFF. Using reference TRBV11-2 and TRBJ2-2 for the parts outside the CDR3, the full variable domain is EAGVAQSPRYKIIEKRQSVAFWCNPISGHATLYWYQQILGQGPKLLIQFQNNGVVDDSQLPKDRFSAERLKGVDSTLKIQPAKLEDSAVYLCASSLAGNAPGELFFGEGSRLTVL.

The rearrangement joins TRBV7-2 to TRBJ2-2; 7 bases map to TRBD2. V was clipped by 4 bases and J by 8 bases; unmatched bases: 4. The CDR3 has 13 residues. Germline CDR1 SGHTA, CDR2 FQGNSA. The CDR3 nucleotides are TGTGCCAGCAGCTCGTCTAGCGGTGGGGAGCTGTTTTTT. This translates into CASSSSSGGELFF.

The rearrangement uses TRBV6-5 and TRBJ1-6; no clear D. CDR1 is MNHEY and CDR2 is SVGAGI in the germline V gene. This CDR3 is built from 14 residues. Trimming shortened V by 7 bases and J by 0 bases, and 7 bases separated the two germline ends. CDR3 sequence: CASIDSSYNSPLHF. CDR3 bases: TGTGCCAGCATCGATAGCTCCTATAATTCACCCCTCCACTTT.

This clone has just a few counts. The gene calls are TRBV2 and TRBJ2-7; no definite D call. This CDR3 region has 13 residues. Trimming pared 5 bases from V and 3 bases from J, leaving 11 bases between. Germline-derived CDR1 and CDR2 are SNHLY and FYNNEI. The CDR3 protein is CASSFLENYEQYF. The DNA of the CDR3 is TGTGCCAGCAGTTTTCTGGAGAACTACGAGCAGTACTTC.

V usage is TRBV4-2 and J usage is TRBJ2-2, with TRBD1 as a possible D gene (5 bases). Trimming took 2 bases from V and 1 from J, leaving 8 bases between them. Germline CDR1 reads LGHNA; CDR2 reads YNFKEQ. This CDR3 is built from 15 residues. The CDR3 sequence is CASSQPQGNTGELFF. In DNA form, the CDR3 reads TGTGCCAGCAGCCAACCTCAGGGGAACACCGGGGAGCTGTTTTTT.

V usage is TRBV6-2 or TRBV6-3 and J usage is TRBJ1-5, with TRBD1 identical over 7 bases. Germline CDR1 reads MNHEY; CDR2 reads SVGEGT. V shed 4 bases, J shed 0 bases, and the junction held 9 bases outside the gene matches. This CDR3 has 17 residues. The CDR3 here is CASSSRQGFRSNQPQHF. The CDR3, as DNA: TGTGCCAGCAGTTCGAGACAGGGATTCCGTAGCAATCAGCCCCAGCATTTT.

This clone was seen only once. The chain recombines TRBV7-2 with TRBJ2-7; no reliable D call. V shed 3 bases and J shed 1 base, with 10 bases lying between them. Germline lookup yields CDR1 SGHTA and CDR2 FQGNSA. The CDR3 extends over 14 amino acids. The CDR3 sequence: CASSFSTTSYEQYF. Written as DNA, the CDR3 is TGTGCCAGCAGCTTCTCCACCACTTCCTACGAGCAGTACTTC.

The rearrangement joins TRBV15 to TRBJ1-5; D gene uncertain. Germline values: CDR1 LNHNV, CDR2 YYDKDF (reference sequence). The CDR3 loop spans 16 amino acids. Trimming took off 0 bases at V and 1 base at J, with 10 bases between the two ends. For the CDR3, the DNA is TGTGCCACCAGCAGAGATGGCAGGATAAGCAATCAGCCCCAGCATTTT. This translates into CATSRDGRISNQPQHF.